This T cell receptor (beta chain) was captured in a study of control samples from healthy donors and cancer patients. The germline V gene has CDR1 KGHDR and CDR2 SFDVKD. V lost 9 bases, J lost 6 bases, and 15 bases lay in between. The CDR3 contains 13 residues. Method: immunoSEQ multiplex PCR; TCRdb's copy keeps in-frame clones and lacks some. The sample lists 150,000 or so clones, about 94% occurring once. Sequencing used blood. The V gene is TRBV24-1, the J gene TRBJ2-3; D possibly corresponds to TRBD1 (6 bases). The source of this sequence is a man aged 40-49 years in good health. The CDR3 nucleotides are TGTGCCACCCCGGGACACCCGTTGGATACGCAGTATTTT. Its translation: CATPGHPLDTQYF.